This T cell receptor beta chain was captured in a study of blood T cell repertoires in COVID-19. Study as a whole: Samples taken during acute and convalescent COVID-19 were collected in the United States, Italy and Spain. T cells, B-cell-depleted T cells, or PBMCs provided the cDNA or gDNA that served as material.

V was cut by 2 bases and J by 5 bases, with 12 bases left in between. Per germline, CDR1 KGHSH and CDR2 LQKENI. The CDR3 sequence is 14 residues long. Seattle patient enrollment occurred during active infection, with longitudinal follow-up thereafter. In the original processing: By means of reference gene primer amplification, nucleated cell counts were estimated. The protocol was immunoSEQ multiplex PCR, while the TCRdb copy is restricted to in-frame clones and leaves out a portion. V and J calls and clone size follow that table, whereas D and trimming were derived from the DNA. The sample includes approximately 93,000 clones, roughly 88% of them seen just once.

This clonotype was sampled from a man aged 50-59 years with COVID-19, enrolled during active disease. This chain connects TRBV18 to TRBJ1-1; D may be TRBD1 (5 bases). Sequencing used peripheral blood. This CDR3 is CASSPIAGGTEAFF. The CDR3 bases are TGTGCCAGCTCACCAATTGCGGGGGGGACTGAAGCTTTCTTT. The full variable domain, completed using reference TRBV18 and TRBJ1-1, is NAGVMQNPRHLVRRRGQEARLRCSPMKGHSHVYWYRQLPEEGLKFMVYLQKENIIDESGMPKERFSAEFPKEGPSILRIQQVVRGDSAAYFCASSPIAGGTEAFFGQGTRLTVV.